Shown below are 30 T cell receptor beta chains from a single sample sequenced in a study of blood T cell repertoires in COVID-19. The assay was immunoSEQ multiplex PCR, and TCRdb's table has in-frame clones only and misses some. In the table there are roughly 200,000 clones, approximately 87% of which are singletons. What was sequenced was peripheral blood. The receptors come from a woman younger than 35 who had recovered from COVID-19.

The chain combines TRBV5-1 with TRBJ2-7, with D possibly TRBD1 on 6 matching bases. Germline lookup yields CDR1 SGHRS and CDR2 YFSETQ. Trimming removed 3 bases from V and 7 bases from J, with 14 bases in between. CDR3 size: 13 residues. Written as DNA, the CDR3 is TGCGCCAGCAGCTCCCGGGACAAGGAAGAGCAGTACTTC. Translated: CASSSRDKEEQYF.

V and J are TRBV11-2 and TRBJ1-4; D may be TRBD1 (6 bases). Germline assignment: CDR1 SGHAT and CDR2 FQNNGV. Trimming took 2 bases from V and 12 from J, leaving 16 bases between them. This CDR3 is built from 14 residues. CDR3 amino acids: CASSLTGQGMELFF. In DNA form, the CDR3 reads TGTGCCAGCAGCTTAACCGGGCAGGGGATGGAACTGTTTTTT.

V usage is TRBV7-8 and J usage is TRBJ1-2, with D perhaps TRBD1 (6 bases). The V end lost 1 base, the J end lost 8 bases, and 11 bases lay between the germline ends. CDR3 length: 13 residues. The germline CDR1 and CDR2 sequences are SGHVS and FQNEAQ. This chain's CDR3 is CASSLDSRGGYTF. The CDR3 region has the DNA TGTGCCAGCAGCTTAGACAGCAGGGGAGGCTACACCTTC.

Comment on this clone: Other DNA sequences in the same sample also yield this CDR3. The gene calls are TRBV7-9 and TRBJ1-2, with D perhaps TRBD1 (5 bases). The germline V and J ends were trimmed by 6 bases and 4 bases, with 12 bases remaining between them. This CDR3 has 13 amino acids. The germline gives CDR1 SEHNR, CDR2 FQNEAQ (reference sequence). Written as DNA, the CDR3 is TGTGCCAGCAGTTTCGACAGTGGCTATGGCTACACCTTC. Translation gives CASSFDSGYGYTF.

CDR3 nucleotide sequence: TGTGCCAGCAGCCCGACCGGGGCAGGGGCCCCTGAAGCTTTCTTT. This sequence encodes CASSPTGAGAPEAFF. This chain joins TRBV6-2 or TRBV6-3 and TRBJ1-1, with D tentatively TRBD1 (6 bases). The germline gives CDR1 MNHEY, CDR2 SVGEGT. Deletions cut 6 bases from V and 6 bases from J, with 20 bases between. The CDR3 spans 15 residues.

The chain has TRBV9 and TRBJ2-1; TRBD2 matches 10 bases. CDR3 size: 17 residues. Germline lookup yields CDR1 SGDLS and CDR2 YYNGEE. The junction had 5 bases not matched to a gene; V was cut back by 0 bases and J by 2 bases. Here the CDR3 reads CASSVGIAGGPYNEQFF. The DNA for the CDR3 is TGTGCCAGCAGCGTAGGTATAGCGGGGGGACCCTACAATGAGCAGTTCTTC.

This clone was found once. The V call is TRBV5-1, the J call TRBJ1-2; D ambiguous. This CDR3 is built from 15 residues. V lost 0 bases and J lost 6, with 15 bases in between. The germline V gene has CDR1 SGHRS and CDR2 YFSETQ. The CDR3 loop is CASSLETGVRDGYTF. CDR3 coding DNA: TGCGCCAGCAGCTTGGAAACGGGTGTGAGAGATGGCTACACCTTC.

The rearrangement uses TRBV6-5 and TRBJ2-5; the match to TRBD1 covers 7 bases. Germline V CDR1 and CDR2: MNHEY, SVGAGI. The CDR3 contains 15 residues. The V gene end was trimmed by 0 bases and the J gene end by 4 bases; junction bases not matched to a gene: 5. The CDR3: CASSYSTGVGETQYF. The CDR3 DNA reads TGTGCCAGCAGTTACTCAACAGGGGTCGGAGAGACCCAGTACTTC.

V gene TRBV20-1 combines with J gene TRBJ2-1, with 8 bases matching TRBD2. Germline CDR1 and CDR2: DFQATT and SNEGSKA (reference sequence). V gave up 3 bases and J gave up 10 bases; unmatched junction bases: 2. There are 11 residues in the CDR3. CDR3 bases: TGCAGTGCTAGTCGGGAGGGCGAGCAGTTCTTC. This translates into CSASREGEQFF.

This clone has only a few counts. This rearrangement joins TRBV7-8 to TRBJ1-2; D is ambiguous. CDR1 and CDR2 (germline): SGHVS, FQNEAQ. Trimming took 1 base from V and 8 from J, leaving 11 bases between them. The length of the CDR3 is 13 residues. CDR3 nucleotides: TGTGCCAGCAGCTTAGATTCGCGAGCGGGCTACACCTTC. As protein: CASSLDSRAGYTF.

Regarding this clone: A read error may account for a junction end that differs from germline. The chain links TRBV7-7 to TRBJ2-2; perhaps TRBD1 as D (7 bases). CDR1 and CDR2 (germline): SSHAT, FNYEAQ (reference sequence). The CDR3 sequence is 15 residues long. CDR3 sequence: CASSLAAGGTGELFF. The CDR3 DNA follows: TGTGCTAGCAGCTTAGCGGCAGGGGGTACCGGGGAGCTGTTTTTT.

The chain links TRBV4-1 to TRBJ1-3; 7 positions match TRBD1. V lost 0 bases and J lost 8; bases outside the gene matches: 7. The CDR3 loop spans 15 amino acids. The V gene's germline CDR1 is MGHRA and CDR2 YSYEKL. CDR3 region: CASSQETGQGDTIYF. The CDR3 bases are TGCGCCAGCAGCCAAGAGACCGGTCAGGGGGACACCATATATTTT.

This chain links TRBV12-3 or TRBV12-4 with TRBJ2-7; unclear D gene. The CDR3 is made up of 11 amino acids. The V end was cut by 5 bases, the J end by 5 bases, with 7 bases between. CDR3 bases: TGTGCCAGCAGTGAACTAAACGAGCAGTACTTC. Translation: CASSELNEQYF.

This clone was picked up one time. V usage is TRBV7-9 and J usage is TRBJ1-2, with D unclear. V was cut by 1 base and J by 5 bases, with 11 bases left in between. This CDR3 has 14 residues. CDR1 SEHNR and CDR2 FQNEAQ come from the germline V gene (reference sequence). The DNA of the CDR3 is TGTGCCAGCAGCTTAGGGGAGAGCCCATATGGCTACACCTTC. It is translated as CASSLGESPYGYTF.

A few counts support this clone. This chain connects TRBV27 to TRBJ2-7; 8 nucleotides line up with TRBD1. This CDR3 spans 15 amino acids. With 5 bases clipped from V and 3 bases from J, the junction kept 9 bases outside the gene matches. CDR1 MNHEY and CDR2 SMNVEV come from the germline V gene (reference sequence). As DNA, the CDR3 is TGTGCCAGCAGTCCCCCGGGACAGGCGTTCTACGAGCAGTACTTC. This gives the protein CASSPPGQAFYEQYF.

V usage is TRBV27 and J usage is TRBJ2-7, with 8 bases that match TRBD2. CDR3 length: 14 residues. Germline lookup yields CDR1 MNHEY and CDR2 SMNVEV (reference sequence). The trim removed 6 bases at V and 5 bases at J, leaving 9 bases unmatched. The CDR3 here is CASRRPGLDHEQYF. The DNA of the CDR3 is TGTGCCAGCAGACGGCCGGGACTAGACCACGAGCAGTACTTC.

The gene calls are TRBV6-6 and TRBJ1-5; 8 bases agree with TRBD1. V trimming: 5 bases; J trimming: 1 base; junction bases outside the gene matches: 7. CDR3 size: 16 residues. CDR1 MNHNY and CDR2 SVGAGI come from the germline V gene (reference sequence). The CDR3: CASSPIRGQSNQPQHF. CDR3 nucleotides: TGTGCCAGCAGTCCAATCAGGGGGCAGAGCAATCAGCCCCAGCATTTT.

V usage is TRBV5-1 and J usage is TRBJ2-7, with D maybe TRBD2 (6 bases). The CDR3 has 14 residues. From germline, CDR1 is SGHRS and CDR2 YFSETQ. The ends were cut back, 3 bases at V and 4 bases at J, with 14 bases in the middle. CDR3 nucleotides: TGCGCCAGCAGCTCGGGGGAAGCCGCTTACGAGCAGTACTTC. Its protein product is CASSSGEAAYEQYF.

The chain couples TRBV18 to TRBJ2-3, with a weak D call TRBD1 (5 bases). Trimming left V 2 bases short and J 2 bases short, with 14 bases between. The CDR3 has 16 amino acids. CDR1 KGHSH and CDR2 LQKENI come from the germline V gene. The chain's CDR3 is CASSPTSHRITDTQYF. The DNA for the CDR3 is TGTGCCAGCTCACCAACAAGCCACAGGATCACAGATACGCAGTATTTT.

The chain links TRBV10-3 to TRBJ2-1, with D possibly matching TRBD1 (6 bases). The CDR3 is 15 amino acids. Germline V gene sequence: CDR1 ENHRY, CDR2 SYGVKD. V gave up 2 bases and J gave up 4 bases, with 12 bases separating them. This CDR3 is CAISEQAGAYNEQFF. The CDR3 bases are TGTGCCATCAGTGAGCAGGCAGGGGCTTACAATGAGCAGTTCTTC.

The chain couples TRBV4-3 to TRBJ1-5, with TRBD1 matching 9 bases. CDR1 is LGHNA, CDR2 YSLEER, per germline. V was clipped by 1 base and J by 3 bases; unmatched bases: 1. This CDR3 has 15 residues. The CDR3 nucleotides read TGCGCCAGCAGCCAAGGGACAGGGGTCAATCAGCCCCAGCATTTT. As protein: CASSQGTGVNQPQHF.

The rearrangement uses TRBV7-2 and TRBJ2-7; tentatively, D is TRBD1 (6 bases). The length of the CDR3 is 14 residues. Germline CDR1 reads SGHTA; CDR2 reads FQGNSA. Trimming took 6 bases from V and 3 from J, leaving 15 bases between them. CDR3 DNA sequence: TGTGCCAGCAGATCACAGGGTCGGGACTACGAGCAGTACTTC. Translation gives CASRSQGRDYEQYF.

The V gene is TRBV5-1, the J gene TRBJ2-5, with D hard to call. CDR1 SGHRS and CDR2 YFSETQ come from the germline V gene. CDR3 length equals 13 residues. V gave up 5 bases and J gave up 0 bases, with 8 bases separating them. CDR3 amino acids: CASSQAHQETQYF. In DNA form, the CDR3 reads TGCGCCAGCAGTCAGGCGCACCAAGAGACCCAGTACTTC. The variable domain in full, completed from reference TRBV5-1 and TRBJ2-5, reads KAGVTQTPRYLIKTRGQQVTLSCSPISGHRSVSWYQQTPGQGLQFLFEYFSETQRNKGNFPGRFSGRQFSNSRSEMNVSTLELGDSALYLCASSQAHQETQYFGPGTRLLVL.

The chain is built from TRBV19 and TRBJ1-2, with a weak D call TRBD1 (6 bases). This CDR3 comprises 17 residues. V was pared by 5 bases and J by 1 base, with 20 bases between. Germline V gene lookup returns CDR1 LNHDA and CDR2 SQIVND (reference sequence). The CDR3 DNA is TGTGCCAGTAGTCCTCGTCCCGGGACACGATTTAACTATGGCTACACCTTC. Protein product: CASSPRPGTRFNYGYTF.

The chain joins TRBV6-5 to TRBJ1-6; D is uncertain. Germline CDR1 MNHEY, CDR2 SVGAGI. Between the trimmed V and J ends, which lost 0 bases and 5 bases, there was a span of 11 bases. The CDR3 runs to 16 residues. CDR3 sequence: CASSYSGGWDNSPLHF. DNA of the CDR3: TGTGCCAGCAGTTACTCGGGAGGGTGGGATAATTCACCCCTCCACTTT.

The chain couples TRBV5-6 to TRBJ2-6, with 8 nucleotides matching TRBD1. The CDR3 has 17 residues. The junction had 4 bases not matched to a gene; V was cut back by 2 bases and J by 0 bases. CDR1 is SGHDT and CDR2 is YYEEEE in the germline V gene. The CDR3 bases are TGTGCCAGCAGCTTTTGGACAGGGTCCTCTGGGGCCAACGTCCTGACTTTC. As protein: CASSFWTGSSGANVLTF.

V usage is TRBV6-2 or TRBV6-3 and J usage is TRBJ2-7; 8 bases are shared with TRBD2. J gave up 3 bases and V 0 bases, and 4 bases lay outside the gene matches. Germline V lookup: CDR1 MNHEY, CDR2 SVGEGT. The CDR3 runs 15 residues. The CDR3 region is CASSYSGTSFYEQYV. The CDR3 nucleotides are TGTGCCAGCAGTTACTCAGGGACTAGTTTCTACGAGCAGTACGTC.

The chain links TRBV7-9 to TRBJ2-1; tentative D call: TRBD1 (5 bases). Germline-derived CDR1 and CDR2 are SEHNR and FQNEAQ (reference sequence). The CDR3 sequence is 18 residues long. The ends were cut back, 1 base at V and 0 bases at J, with 16 bases in the middle. The CDR3 reads CASSLGARGLSSYNEQFF. The CDR3 DNA reads as TGTGCCAGCAGCTTAGGGGCTAGGGGCCTCAGCTCCTACAATGAGCAGTTCTTC.

This chain connects TRBV6-2 or TRBV6-3 to TRBJ1-2, with 8 nucleotides matching TRBD1. CDR1 is MNHEY, CDR2 SVGEGT, per germline. The V segment lost 0 bases and the J segment 4 bases; nucleotides outside the gene matches: 7. There are 16 residues in the CDR3. The CDR3 loop is CASSYSGWDRSYGYTF. For the CDR3, the DNA is TGTGCCAGCAGTTACTCGGGTTGGGACAGGAGCTATGGCTACACCTTC.

The rearrangement joins TRBV7-2 to TRBJ2-1, with 13 nucleotides matching TRBD2. Germline V gene sequence: CDR1 SGHTA, CDR2 FQGNSA. The CDR3 is 18 amino acids. The trim removed 1 base at V and 4 bases at J, leaving 7 bases unmatched. The CDR3 loop reads CASSLEGLAGRKYNEQFF. In DNA, the CDR3 is TGTGCCAGCAGCTTAGAGGGACTAGCGGGAAGAAAGTACAATGAGCAGTTCTTC.